The clone carrying this T cell receptor beta chain was recorded once. What it recognizes is unknown. This record belongs to a study of CD8 T cells in Susac syndrome. In the study overall: Within the sequenced Susac syndrome patient group, six exhibited active disease and roughly 8 were in remission.

CD8+ and CD4+ T cells taken from blood had their TCR beta sequenced. Regarding the study as a whole: The CD4+ T cell repertoires, which came from Susac syndrome patients, showed no sign of clonal expansion.

cDNA came from approximately 0.5 to 1 ug RNA primed by random hexamers. The authors amplified TCR beta CDR3 across 54 Vbeta and 13 Jbeta using immunoSEQ multiplex PCR. One entry per CDR3 protein, called by TCRdb with MiXCR from the immunoSEQ multiplex PCR reads. The sample shows around 200,000 distinct CDR3 sequences, roughly 94% of them seen only once. This TCR was sampled from a human donor with Susac syndrome. Sample: CD4+ T cells from PBMCs.

In DNA form, the CDR3 reads TGTGCCAGCAGTGACGGACTAGCGGGGGTAGAGACCCAGTACTTC. It translates to CASSDGLAGVETQYF. This chain joins TRBV12-3 or TRBV12-4 and TRBJ2-5; 13 nucleotides agree with TRBD2. Trimming took 5 bases from V and 4 from J; bases not matched to a gene: 4. The CDR3 spans 15 residues.